A selection of T cell receptor beta chains follows, all from one sample in a study of T cell repertoires in cytomegalovirus infection. TCRdb re-called the reads with MiXCR, one entry per CDR3 protein. The profile covers about 150,000 distinct CDR3 sequences, with roughly 32% appearing a single time and around half taken by the ten largest. Their antigens remain unidentified. Material: CD8+ T cells from cultured PBMCs, obtained from culture after CMV antigen stimulation. The receptor set was obtained from a human donor in good health (CMV status not recorded). Some clones in this sample may be carry-over from other donors' samples. The CDR3 runs from the conserved cysteine through the conserved F or W. A D gene is named only where the DNA matches it firmly. For some rows the clone size is stated as once, few or many, or as a class when expanded; others skip it.

. | . | TRBJ1-2 | TRBV7-2 | CASSLVTSRYDGYTF | TGTGCCAGCAGCTTGGTGACCTCCCGGTATGATGGCTACACCTTC
. | . | TRBJ2-1 | TRBV2 | CASSVSGSEQFF | TGTGCCAGCAGTGTTTCGGGTTCTGAGCAGTTCTTC
TRBD1 | many | TRBJ1-2 | TRBV20-1 | CSAKRDRANYGYTF | TGCAGTGCTAAAAGGGACAGGGCTAACTATGGCTACACCTTC
. | few | TRBJ2-5 | TRBV10-3 | CAISDRGHEETQYF | TGTGCCATCAGTGATAGAGGACACGAAGAGACCCAGTACTTC
. | . | TRBJ2-3 | TRBV19 | CASSIGVDDTQYF | TGTGCCAGTAGTATAGGGGTGGACGATACGCAGTATTTT
. | . | TRBJ2-1 | TRBV2 | CASRSEGDPFLLDEQFF | TGTGCCAGCAGATCGGAAGGGGACCCCTTTCTTTTAGATGAGCAGTTCTTC
TRBD1 | . | TRBJ2-3 | TRBV2 | CASGFDRGGTDTQYF | TGTGCCAGTGGGTTCGACAGGGGAGGCACAGATACGCAGTATTTT
. | . | TRBJ2-7 | TRBV25-1 | CASSEWGASSYEQYF | TGTGCCAGCAGTGAATGGGGGGCCTCCTCCTACGAGCAGTACTTC
TRBD2 | . | TRBJ2-2 | TRBV19 | CASSMGTRSTGELFF | TGTGCCAGTAGTATGGGGACTAGATCTACCGGGGAGCTGTTTTTT
. | . | TRBJ2-2 | TRBV4-1 | CASSQGQLNTGELFF | TGCGCCAGCAGCCAAGGGCAGTTGAACACCGGGGAGCTGTTTTTT
. | many | TRBJ2-1 | TRBV3-1 | CASSQDLLREYNEQFF | TGTGCCAGCAGCCAAGATCTTCTGCGAGAATACAATGAGCAGTTCTTC
. | . | TRBJ2-2 | TRBV7-2 | CASSLSPGRYTGELFF | TGTGCCAGCAGCTTAAGTCCCGGGAGATACACCGGGGAGCTGTTTTTT
. | . | TRBJ1-1 | TRBV13 | CATKTDTEAFF | TGTGCCACCAAGACGGACACTGAAGCTTTCTTT
. | . | TRBJ1-1 | TRBV2 | CASSVGEAFF | TGTGCCAGCAGTGTTGGTGAAGCTTTCTTT
. | few | TRBJ2-7 | TRBV27 | CASSLTGKFEQYF | TGTGCCAGCAGCCTAACAGGGAAATTCGAGCAGTACTTC
. | . | TRBJ2-1 | TRBV28 | CASSPTNPYPELFF | TGTGCCAGCAGCCCTACTAACCCGTACCCGGAGCTGTTCTTC
. | many | TRBJ2-7 | TRBV20-1 | CSAPTAQSMTYEQYF | TGCAGTGCTCCAACGGCACAGTCCATGACCTACGAGCAGTACTTC
TRBD1 | few | TRBJ2-5 | TRBV10-2 | CASSGMGQTETQYF | TGCGCCAGCAGTGGGATGGGACAGACGGAGACCCAGTACTTC
TRBD1 | . | TRBJ2-2 | TRBV7-2 | CASSPTTGGWMFF | TGTGCCAGCAGCCCGACGACAGGGGGCTGGATGTTTTTT
. | . | TRBJ2-7 | TRBV10-3 | CAISEFGTVYEQYF | TGTGCCATCAGTGAGTTCGGGACCGTCTACGAGCAGTACTTC
. | few | TRBJ2-7 | TRBV7-9 | CASSEGRSYEQYF | TGTGCCAGCAGCGAAGGACGGTCCTACGAGCAGTACTTC
. | . | TRBJ2-3 | TRBV2 | CATEGATDTQYF | TGTGCCACGGAAGGGGCCACAGATACGCAGTATTTT
. | . | TRBJ2-3 | TRBV4-1 | CASSGVGTDTQYF | TGCGCCAGCTCAGGGGTCGGGACAGATACGCAGTATTTT
. | . | TRBJ2-1 | TRBV12-3/TRBV12-4 | CASSTPGLHYNEQFF | TGTGCCAGCAGTACCCCGGGACTTCATTACAATGAGCAGTTCTTC
. | many | TRBJ1-2 | TRBV28 | CASSLSEMDSTNYGYTF | TGTGCCAGCAGTTTATCTGAGATGGACAGTACCAACTATGGCTACACCTTC
. | . | TRBJ1-1 | TRBV24-1 | CATSDHSDTEAFF | TGTGCCACCAGTGATCACAGCGACACTGAAGCTTTCTTT
TRBD1 | many | TRBJ2-3 | TRBV7-8 | CASSLGDRGSDTQYF | TGTGCCAGCAGCTTAGGGGACAGGGGATCAGATACGCAGTATTTT
. | few | TRBJ2-5 | TRBV5-4 | CASSLLPGQGQETQYF | TGTGCCAGCAGCTTGCTTCCCGGGCAGGGCCAAGAGACCCAGTACTTC
. | . | TRBJ2-7 | TRBV6-1 | CASVSMVGYEQYF | TGTGCCAGCGTTAGCATGGTGGGCTACGAGCAGTACTTC
TRBD2 | . | TRBJ2-1 | TRBV27 | CASSLGLAGIYYEQFF | TGTGCCAGCAGTCTCGGACTAGCGGGTATATACTATGAGCAGTTCTTC
TRBD2 | . | TRBJ2-1 | TRBV4-2 | CASSQEWSGGANEQFF | TGTGCCAGCAGCCAAGAATGGAGCGGGGGGGCCAATGAGCAGTTCTTC
. | . | TRBJ2-5 | TRBV9 | CASSVSGGKETQYF | TGTGCCAGCAGCGTATCGGGCGGAAAGGAGACCCAGTACTTC
. | . | TRBJ1-6 | TRBV2 | CASSEVQTTPLHF | TGTGCCAGCAGTGAAGTCCAGACCACCCCCCTCCACTTT
. | . | TRBJ2-7 | TRBV4-1 | CASSQVSLGQGPTYEQYF | TGCGCCAGCAGCCAAGTATCTCTGGGGCAGGGGCCCACCTACGAGCAGTACTTC
. | . | TRBJ2-3 | TRBV11-2 | CASSFGGLGDTQYF | TGTGCCAGCAGCTTCGGGGGCCTGGGAGATACGCAGTATTTT
. | few | TRBJ2-1 | TRBV10-2 | CASSSVRWVRQFF | TGCGCCAGCAGTTCGGTCCGATGGGTTAGGCAGTTCTTC
TRBD1 | many | TRBJ2-4 | TRBV6-1 | CAVTGAAAKNIQYF | TGTGCCGTCACAGGGGCGGCAGCCAAAAACATTCAGTACTTC
. | many | TRBJ2-3 | TRBV19 | CASSQGLPPDTQYF | TGTGCCAGTAGCCAAGGACTACCGCCAGATACGCAGTATTTT
TRBD1 | few | TRBJ2-1 | TRBV4-1 | CASSQDEDRGPYNEQFF | TGCGCCAGCAGCCAAGATGAGGACAGGGGACCTTACAATGAGCAGTTCTTC
TRBD2 | . | TRBJ2-7 | TRBV20-1 | CSARVLAGDSYEQYF | TGCAGTGCTAGGGTTCTAGCGGGGGACTCCTACGAGCAGTACTTC
. | . | TRBJ2-3 | TRBV11-1 | CASSLFRGSGDTQYF | TGTGCCAGCAGCTTATTCCGGGGAAGTGGAGATACGCAGTATTTT
. | . | TRBJ1-5 | TRBV6-5 | CASSPTVSNQPQHF | TGTGCCAGCAGCCCGACAGTTAGCAATCAGCCCCAGCATTTT
. | few | TRBJ1-6 | TRBV9 | CASSGHGVSSYNSPLHF | TGTGCCAGCAGCGGGCACGGGGTCTCGTCCTATAATTCACCCCTCCACTTT
. | few | TRBJ1-1 | TRBV10-2 | CASSEVGTEAFF | TGCGCCAGCAGTGAGGTGGGAACTGAAGCTTTCTTT
. | . | TRBJ2-5 | TRBV10-3 | CAISAGVRLQETQYF | TGTGCCATCAGTGCCGGGGTACGATTACAGGAGACCCAGTACTTC
. | . | TRBJ2-5 | TRBV27 | CASSLSRYQETQYF | TGTGCCAGCAGTTTATCGAGGTACCAAGAGACCCAGTACTTC
. | . | TRBJ1-4 | TRBV28 | CASRQDTSTNEKLFF | TGTGCCAGCAGACAGGACACTTCAACTAATGAAAAACTGTTTTTT
. | many | TRBJ1-2 | TRBV6-5 | CASSYIGPPGYGYTF | TGTGCCAGCAGTTACATAGGTCCTCCGGGCTATGGCTACACCTTC
TRBD2 | few | TRBJ2-3 | TRBV7-6 | CASSFGGGNTDTQYF | TGTGCCAGCAGCTTCGGCGGGGGGAACACAGATACGCAGTATTTT
. | many | TRBJ2-7 | TRBV7-2 | CASSLDYGLFYEQYF | TGTGCCAGCAGCTTAGATTACGGACTGTTCTACGAGCAGTACTTC
TRBD2 | . | TRBJ2-3 | TRBV12-3/TRBV12-4 | CASSFLSGVPDTQYF | TGTGCCAGCAGTTTCCTAAGCGGGGTCCCAGATACGCAGTATTTT
. | . | TRBJ2-1 | TRBV5-1 | CASSLKLYNEQFF | TGCGCCAGCAGCTTGAAACTATACAATGAGCAGTTCTTC
. | . | TRBJ2-1 | TRBV14 | CASSPTGEDEQFF | TGTGCCAGCAGCCCCACGGGGGAGGATGAGCAGTTCTTC